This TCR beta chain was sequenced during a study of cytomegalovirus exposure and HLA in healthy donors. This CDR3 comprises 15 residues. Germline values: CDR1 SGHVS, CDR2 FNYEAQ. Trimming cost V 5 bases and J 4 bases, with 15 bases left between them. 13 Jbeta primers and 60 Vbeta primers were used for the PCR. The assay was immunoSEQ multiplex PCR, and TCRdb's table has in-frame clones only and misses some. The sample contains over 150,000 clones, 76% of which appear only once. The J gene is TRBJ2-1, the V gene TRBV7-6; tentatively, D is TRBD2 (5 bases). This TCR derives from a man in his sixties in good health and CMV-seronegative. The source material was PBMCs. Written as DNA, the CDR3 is TGTGCCAGCAGCGACCCCCAGAGGGTTTACAATGAGCAGTTCTTC. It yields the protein CASSDPQRVYNEQFF.